Reported below is one T cell receptor beta chain. Germline assignment: CDR1 MNHEY and CDR2 SVGAGI. With V trimmed by 3 bases and J by 4 bases, 9 bases remained unmatched. The CDR3 contains 16 residues. Time point given: blood 2 weeks post-SBRT. The treatment is: 15 Gy SBRT to primary tumor, nephrectomy 4 weeks later. These data come from a study of radiation and T cells in renal cell carcinoma. Repertoires were generated with immunoSEQ multiplex PCR, while TCRdb's copy carries only in-frame clones and drops some. Of roughly 130,000 clones listed, approximately 90% were seen once; the top ten hold about 5%.

The sample consisted of blood, taken from a patient whose treatment included radiotherapy and nephrectomy. The chain couples TRBV6-5 to TRBJ2-7, with 10 bases fitting TRBD2. This clonotype was sampled from a woman between 65 and 79 years old with renal cell carcinoma. The CDR3 nucleotides read TGTGCCAGCAGTTATGCCCCCGGGACTAGCGCTTACGAGCAGTACTTC. This encodes CASSYAPGTSAYEQYF.